These T cell receptor beta chains were read from a single sample in a study of blood T cell repertoires in COVID-19. TCRdb's table, derived via immunoSEQ multiplex PCR, lists solely in-frame clones and lacks some. The profile covers 250,000 to 300,000 clones, with approximately 83% appearing a single time and approximately 2% taken by the ten largest. The sequencing input was PBMCs or T cells enriched from blood (not recorded which). These receptors all come from a woman aged 45-65 years who had recovered from COVID-19. CDR3s include the opening cysteine and the closing phenylalanine or tryptophan. Fields, in order: V gene, D gene, clone size, J gene, CDR3 DNA, CDR3 protein. A D gene is named only where the DNA matches it firmly. Clone sizes are given selectively: once, few, many, or a class where the clone is expanded.

TRBV7-9	TRBD2	-	TRBJ2-1	TGTGCCAGCAGCCCCACTAGCGGGAGGGGCGGTGAGCAGTTCTTC	CASSPTSGRGGEQFF
TRBV12-5	TRBD1	-	TRBJ1-1	TGTGCTAGTGGTTTGCCTCGGCCGGGACAGGGGGACCTGAACACTGAAGCTTTCTTT	CASGLPRPGQGDLNTEAFF
TRBV7-9	-	-	TRBJ1-1	TGTGCCAGCAGCTTAAATCTCATCGGGAGGACTGAAGCTTTCTTT	CASSLNLIGRTEAFF
TRBV5-1	-	-	TRBJ2-3	TGCGCCAGCAGCTCTATGACAGCATCCACAGATACGCAGTATTTT	CASSSMTASTDTQYF
TRBV19	-	-	TRBJ1-2	TGTGCCAGTAGTCCCGGTCAGGGGAGGGACTATGGCTACACCTTC	CASSPGQGRDYGYTF
TRBV19	-	-	TRBJ2-7	TGTGCCAGTAGTACCAGGGGACCCGTGGACGAGCAGTACTTC	CASSTRGPVDEQYF
TRBV29-1	TRBD1	-	TRBJ2-7	TGCAGCGTTGAACGGGGACAGGGATACGAGCAGTACTTC	CSVERGQGYEQYF
TRBV19	-	-	TRBJ2-5	TGTGCCAGTAGTCCAGGGGGGTCCCCCTCGGAGACCCAGTACTTC	CASSPGGSPSETQYF
TRBV29-1	-	-	TRBJ2-6	TGCAGCGTTGCAGTCTCTGGGGCCAACGTCCTGACTTTC	CSVAVSGANVLTF
TRBV28	TRBD1	-	TRBJ2-5	TGTGCCAGCAGTCCCCCAGGGGGTTCCGGAGAGACCCAGTACTTC	CASSPPGGSGETQYF
TRBV5-1	-	-	TRBJ2-3	TGCGCCAGCAGCCCGCGTTCAAGCACAGATACGCAGTATTTT	CASSPRSSTDTQYF
TRBV5-1	-	-	TRBJ2-3	TGCGCCAGCAGCTTATCAAAAGATACGCAGTATTTT	CASSLSKDTQYF
TRBV6-5	TRBD1	-	TRBJ2-2	TGTGCCAGCTCCGGGACAGGCAGGACCGGGGAGCTGTTTTTT	CASSGTGRTGELFF
TRBV12-3/TRBV12-4	-	-	TRBJ1-1	TGTGCCAGCGATGGGGAGGGTGGGGAAGCTTTCTTT	CASDGEGGEAFF
TRBV4-2	-	-	TRBJ1-2	TGTGCCAGCAGCCAAGATTATCAGGGGCCGGGCTACACCTTC	CASSQDYQGPGYTF
TRBV28	-	-	TRBJ2-3	TGTGCCAGCATGGTGGGGGGAGGCACAGATACGCAGTATTTT	CASMVGGGTDTQYF
TRBV5-1	TRBD2	-	TRBJ2-3	TGCGCCAGCAGCTTTGCGGGAGGACCGGCAGATACGCAGTATTTT	CASSFAGGPADTQYF
TRBV11-3	-	-	TRBJ2-3	TGTGCCAGCCTATCCGCGGTTAGCACAGATACGCAGTATTTT	CASLSAVSTDTQYF
TRBV2	TRBD1	many	TRBJ1-1	TGTGCCAGCATCTTGACAGGGGGAGAAACTGAAGCTTTCTTT	CASILTGGETEAFF
TRBV9	-	-	TRBJ1-1	TGTGCCAGCAGCGTAGCGCCTCCGGGAGGAGGCACTGAAGCTTTCTTT	CASSVAPPGGGTEAFF
TRBV5-1	-	few	TRBJ1-3	TGCGCCAGCAGCTTGGGGCCGGGGGCTGGAAACACCATATATTTT	CASSLGPGAGNTIYF
TRBV27	-	-	TRBJ2-1	TGTGCCAGCAGCCCCGCGACTAGAAGCGGAAATGAGCAGTTCTTC	CASSPATRSGNEQFF
TRBV28	TRBD1	-	TRBJ1-5	TGTGCCAGCAGACTACAGGGGGGAGTCCAGCCCCAGCATTTT	CASRLQGGVQPQHF
TRBV10-3	TRBD1	-	TRBJ1-1	TGTGCCATCACCCGGACAGGGGCAGTCACTGAAGCTTTCTTT	CAITRTGAVTEAFF
TRBV28	TRBD1	-	TRBJ2-7	TGTGCCAGCAGTCCTTGGGGACAGGGAGTCCACGAGCAGTACTTC	CASSPWGQGVHEQYF
TRBV2	TRBD2	-	TRBJ2-3	TGTGCCAGCAGCGCTAGACTAGCGGGAGATACGCAGTATTTT	CASSARLAGDTQYF
TRBV4-1	-	once	TRBJ1-4	TGCGCCAGCAGCCAAGAGCAACTACAGGGTGCAACTAATGAAAAACTGTTTTTT	CASSQEQLQGATNEKLFF
TRBV28	TRBD1	-	TRBJ1-1	TGTGCCAGCAACTCCCAGATACAGGGGGCGCCACCTGAAGCTTTCTTT	CASNSQIQGAPPEAFF
TRBV15	TRBD2	-	TRBJ2-7	TGTGCCACCAGCAGAGCCCTTGGGACTAGTGCGTACGAGCAGTACTTC	CATSRALGTSAYEQYF
TRBV2	-	-	TRBJ2-2	TGTGCCAGCACGCCGGGGGATTACACCGGGGAGCTGTTTTTT	CASTPGDYTGELFF